These T cell receptor beta chains were read from a single sample in a study of cytomegalovirus exposure and HLA in healthy donors. The protocol was immunoSEQ multiplex PCR, while the TCRdb copy is restricted to in-frame clones and leaves out a portion. The table includes approximately 100,000 clones, roughly 77% detected once. Sequencing input: PBMCs. The origin of the receptors is a middle-aged man in good health and CMV-seronegative. CDR3s include the opening cysteine and the closing phenylalanine or tryptophan. The D gene is left open where the match is weak. Size tells how often a clone was seen (once, few, many) or the class of an expanded clone, and some rows leave it out.

d_gene	v_gene	j_gene	abundance	CDR3aa	CDR3nt
-	TRBV6-5	TRBJ1-1	-	CASREQGSSEAFF	TGTGCCAGCAGAGAACAGGGAAGTAGTGAAGCTTTCTTT
-	TRBV5-1	TRBJ2-1	-	CASSQPSVNQGQSSYNEQFF	TGCGCCAGCAGCCAACCCTCCGTGAATCAGGGCCAAAGCTCCTACAATGAGCAGTTCTTC
TRBD1	TRBV27	TRBJ1-5	-	CASRRATGGGNQPQHF	TGTGCCAGCAGGCGAGCGACAGGGGGCGGCAATCAGCCCCAGCATTTT
TRBD1	TRBV6-1	TRBJ1-2	-	CASSEGGLRDRARSGYGYTF	TGTGCCAGCAGTGAGGGGGGACTCCGGGACAGGGCCCGCTCGGGCTATGGCTACACCTTC
TRBD1	TRBV2	TRBJ2-3	-	CASRGQGAVNTQYF	TGTGCCAGCAGGGGACAGGGGGCGGTTAATACGCAGTATTTT
TRBD1	TRBV5-1	TRBJ2-7	-	CASSLGDRVSEQYF	TGCGCCAGCAGCTTGGGGGACAGGGTGTCTGAGCAGTACTTC
TRBD1	TRBV5-1	TRBJ1-6	-	CASSWTGGDSPLHF	TGCGCCAGCAGCTGGACAGGGGGGGATTCACCCCTCCACTTT
-	TRBV19	TRBJ1-3	-	CASTALRSNSGNTIYF	TGTGCCAGTACAGCTTTGCGGTCTAACTCTGGAAACACCATATATTTT
-	TRBV7-7	TRBJ2-2	-	CASSSGRNTGELFF	TGTGCCAGCAGCTCTGGTAGGAACACCGGGGAGCTGTTTTTT
TRBD1	TRBV19	TRBJ2-7	-	CASSRAGGLSSYEQYF	TGTGCCAGTAGTAGAGCAGGGGGCCTTAGCTCCTACGAGCAGTACTTC
TRBD1	TRBV7-2	TRBJ2-7	-	CASSPPPGTGEIYEQYF	TGTGCCAGCAGCCCGCCGCCCGGGACAGGGGAAATCTACGAGCAGTACTTC
-	TRBV27	TRBJ2-7	-	CASMNGASYEQYF	TGTGCCAGCATGAACGGAGCAAGCTACGAGCAGTACTTC
-	TRBV18	TRBJ2-2	-	CASSNSPTGNANTGELFF	TGTGCCAGCTCGAATTCCCCTACCGGGAACGCGAACACCGGGGAGCTGTTTTTT
TRBD2	TRBV7-6	TRBJ2-1	-	CASSFDRGGLNNEQFF	TGTGCCAGCAGCTTTGACCGGGGGGGCCTGAACAATGAGCAGTTCTTC
TRBD1	TRBV27	TRBJ1-4	once	CASSRQGVDEKLFF	TGTGCCAGCAGTAGGCAGGGGGTCGATGAAAAACTGTTTTTT
TRBD1	TRBV7-9	TRBJ2-3	few	CASSSVDRGRTDTQYF	TGTGCCAGCAGCTCCGTGGACAGGGGGCGCACAGATACGCAGTATTTT
-	TRBV6-1	TRBJ2-7	-	CASSEVWDSTYEQYF	TGTGCCAGCAGTGAAGTCTGGGACTCCACCTACGAGCAGTACTTC
TRBD2	TRBV4-1	TRBJ2-7	-	CASSQGLAGEYEQYF	TGCGCCAGCAGCCAAGGACTAGCGGGGGAGTACGAGCAGTACTTC
TRBD1	TRBV7-2	TRBJ1-2	-	CASSKGTGTAGYGYTF	TGTGCCAGCAGCAAAGGGACCGGGACAGCGGGCTATGGCTACACCTTC
TRBD2	TRBV2	TRBJ2-1	-	CASSAFGGEPYNEQFF	TGTGCCAGCAGTGCATTCGGGGGGGAACCATACAATGAGCAGTTCTTC
TRBD1	TRBV2	TRBJ2-7	-	CASGLDRGRNEQYF	TGTGCCAGCGGGCTCGACAGGGGGCGAAACGAGCAGTACTTC
TRBD1	TRBV28	TRBJ2-2	once	CASSPTGAVTGELFF	TGTGCCAGCAGCCCAACAGGGGCGGTTACCGGGGAGCTGTTTTTT